This T cell receptor (beta chain) was documented in a study of response to subunit inactivated influenza vaccine. TCRdb re-derived calls from the RT-PCR reads in MiXCR, one entry per CDR3 protein. The sample lists more than 500,000 distinct CDR3 sequences, over 9% occurring once. V lost 5 bases and J 0 bases, leaving 14 bases between the germline ends. CDR3 length equals 17 residues. This clonotype was detected ten times or more. The sample also formed part of further work on T cells expressing NK-cell markers. From that second work: Beta-chain TCR cDNA was generated via 5'RACE template switching with UMIs. Each TCR beta repertoire originated in sorted T cells that were CD3+CD56+NKG2C+, CD3+CD56+NKG2C- or CD3+CD56-NKG2C+. Only alpha-beta TCR T cells were sorted in several experiments, using an anti-gamma-delta TCR antibody. In roughly six donors, dominant NKG2C+ clonotypes were roughly 1.0-7.5% of CD8+ T cells.

The specimen was PBMCs from blood, collected on the day of vaccination. This chain links TRBV12-3 or TRBV12-4 with TRBJ2-6, with a tentative D call TRBD2 (6 bases). This receptor was taken from a man aged 50-60 years who received an inactivated influenza vaccine. The CDR3 loop reads CASSPEGVISGANVLTF. CDR3 bases: TGTGCCAGCAGTCCGGAGGGCGTTATCTCTGGGGCCAACGTCCTGACTTTC.